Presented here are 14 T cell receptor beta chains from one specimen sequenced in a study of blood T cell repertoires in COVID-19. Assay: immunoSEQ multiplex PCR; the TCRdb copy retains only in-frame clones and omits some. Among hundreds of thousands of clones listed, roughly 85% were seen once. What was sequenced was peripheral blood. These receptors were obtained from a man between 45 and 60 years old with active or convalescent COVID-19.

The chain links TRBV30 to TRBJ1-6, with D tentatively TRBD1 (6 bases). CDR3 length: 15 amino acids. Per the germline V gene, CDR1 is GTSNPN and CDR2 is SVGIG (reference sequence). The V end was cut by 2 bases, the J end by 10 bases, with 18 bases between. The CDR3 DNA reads TGTGCCTGGAGTAGGGCAGCCAGGGGCCAATCACCCCTCCACTTT. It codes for CAWSRAARGQSPLHF.

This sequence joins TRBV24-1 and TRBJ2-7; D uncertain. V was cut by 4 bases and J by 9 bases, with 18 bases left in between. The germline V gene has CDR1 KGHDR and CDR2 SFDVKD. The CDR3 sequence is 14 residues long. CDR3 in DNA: TGTGCCACCAGTGAACCATACGTAGCCGGCGGGCAGTACTTC. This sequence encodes CATSEPYVAGGQYF.

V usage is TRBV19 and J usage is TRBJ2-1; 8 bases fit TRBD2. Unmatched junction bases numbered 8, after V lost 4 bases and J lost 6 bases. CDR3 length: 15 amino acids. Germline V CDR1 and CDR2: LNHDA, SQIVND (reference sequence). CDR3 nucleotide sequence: TGTGCCAGTAGTACACTAGCGGTCCTTCGCAATGAGCAGTTCTTC. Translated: CASSTLAVLRNEQFF.

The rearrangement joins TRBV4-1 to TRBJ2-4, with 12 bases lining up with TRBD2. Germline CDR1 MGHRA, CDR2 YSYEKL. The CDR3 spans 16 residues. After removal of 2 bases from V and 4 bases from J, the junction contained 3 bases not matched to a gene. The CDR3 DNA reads TGCGCCAGCAGCCAAAACCTAGCGGGGGGGAAAAACATTCAGTACTTC. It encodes CASSQNLAGGKNIQYF.

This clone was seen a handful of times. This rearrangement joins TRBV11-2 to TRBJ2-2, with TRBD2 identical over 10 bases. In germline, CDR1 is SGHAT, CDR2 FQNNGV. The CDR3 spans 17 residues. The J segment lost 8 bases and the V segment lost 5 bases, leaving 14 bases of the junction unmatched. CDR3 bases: TGTGCCAGCAGCCCCCGATTTGGAGTAGCGGGAGGAGGGGAGCTGTTTTTT. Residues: CASSPRFGVAGGGELFF.

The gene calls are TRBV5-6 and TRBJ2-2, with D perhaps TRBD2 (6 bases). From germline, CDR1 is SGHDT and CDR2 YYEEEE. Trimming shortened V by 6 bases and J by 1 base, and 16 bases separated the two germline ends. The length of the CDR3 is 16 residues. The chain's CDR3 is CASTELGGRNTGELFF. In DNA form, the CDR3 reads TGTGCCAGCACGGAACTCGGGGGTCGGAACACCGGGGAGCTGTTTTTT.

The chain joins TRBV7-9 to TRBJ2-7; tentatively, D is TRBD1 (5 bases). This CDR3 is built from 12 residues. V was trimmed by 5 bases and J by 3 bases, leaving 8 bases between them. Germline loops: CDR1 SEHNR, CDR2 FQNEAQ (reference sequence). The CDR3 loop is CASSQDSYEQYF. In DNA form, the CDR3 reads TGTGCCAGCAGCCAAGACAGCTACGAGCAGTACTTC.

The CDR3 sequence: CSVDSFPKETQYF. In nucleotides, the CDR3 is TGCAGCGTTGATAGTTTCCCGAAAGAGACCCAGTACTTC. The chain uses TRBV29-1 and TRBJ2-5; D is ambiguous. V was trimmed by 3 bases and J by 3 bases, leaving 11 bases between them. The CDR3 sequence is 13 residues long. The germline gives CDR1 SQVTM, CDR2 ANQGSEA.

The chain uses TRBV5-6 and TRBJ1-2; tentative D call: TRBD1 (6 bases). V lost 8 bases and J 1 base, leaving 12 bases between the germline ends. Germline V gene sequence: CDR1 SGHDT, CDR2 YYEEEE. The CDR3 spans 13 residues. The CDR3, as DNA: TGTGCCAGTCACAGGGACCTTAACTATGGCTACACCTTC. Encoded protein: CASHRDLNYGYTF.

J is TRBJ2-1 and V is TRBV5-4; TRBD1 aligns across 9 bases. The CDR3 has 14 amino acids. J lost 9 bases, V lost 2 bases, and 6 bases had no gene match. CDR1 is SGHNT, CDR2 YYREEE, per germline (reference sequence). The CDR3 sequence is CASSLRQGVGEQFF. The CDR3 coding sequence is TGTGCCAGCAGCTTAAGACAGGGGGTCGGTGAGCAGTTCTTC.

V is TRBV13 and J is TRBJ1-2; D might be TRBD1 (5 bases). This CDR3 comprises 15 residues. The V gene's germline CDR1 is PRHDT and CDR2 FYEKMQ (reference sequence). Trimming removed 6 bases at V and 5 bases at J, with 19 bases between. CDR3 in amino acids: CASSERVQGQYGYTF. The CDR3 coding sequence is TGTGCCAGCAGTGAAAGGGTCCAGGGTCAATATGGCTACACCTTC.

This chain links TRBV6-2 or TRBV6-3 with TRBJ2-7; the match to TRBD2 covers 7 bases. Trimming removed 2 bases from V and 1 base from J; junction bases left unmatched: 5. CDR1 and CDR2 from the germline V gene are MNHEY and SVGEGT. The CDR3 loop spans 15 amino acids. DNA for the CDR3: TGTGCCAGCAGTTACGGGGGGGGAGGGTCCTACGAGCAGTACTTC. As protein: CASSYGGGGSYEQYF.

The DNA of the CDR3 is TGTGCCAGCAGCCTCCTTCGGGCGGGAGGGGAGCAGTTCTTC. This translates into CASSLLRAGGEQFF. The chain has TRBV11-2 and TRBJ2-1; TRBD2 matches 9 bases. The CDR3 runs 14 residues. V gave up 5 bases and J gave up 10 bases; unmatched junction bases: 9. CDR1 is SGHAT, CDR2 FQNNGV, per germline.

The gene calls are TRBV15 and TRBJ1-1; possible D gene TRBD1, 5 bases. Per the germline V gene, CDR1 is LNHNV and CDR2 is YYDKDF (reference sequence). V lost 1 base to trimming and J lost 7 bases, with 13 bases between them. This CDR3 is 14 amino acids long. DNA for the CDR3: TGTGCCACCAGCAGAGTCCTGGAGGGGTTTGAAGCTTTCTTT. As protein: CATSRVLEGFEAFF.